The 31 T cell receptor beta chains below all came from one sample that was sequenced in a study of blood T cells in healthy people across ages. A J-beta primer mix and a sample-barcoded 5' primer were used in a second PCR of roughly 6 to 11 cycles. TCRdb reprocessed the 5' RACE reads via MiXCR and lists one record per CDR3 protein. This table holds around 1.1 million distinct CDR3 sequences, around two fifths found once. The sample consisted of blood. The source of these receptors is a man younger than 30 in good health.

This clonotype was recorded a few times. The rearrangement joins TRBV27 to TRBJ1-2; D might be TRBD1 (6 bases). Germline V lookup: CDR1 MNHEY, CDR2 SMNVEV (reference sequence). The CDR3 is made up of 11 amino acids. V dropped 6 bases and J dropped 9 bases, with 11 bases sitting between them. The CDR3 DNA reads TGTGCCAGCAGAACAGGGTTCCGCTACACCTTC. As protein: CASRTGFRYTF.

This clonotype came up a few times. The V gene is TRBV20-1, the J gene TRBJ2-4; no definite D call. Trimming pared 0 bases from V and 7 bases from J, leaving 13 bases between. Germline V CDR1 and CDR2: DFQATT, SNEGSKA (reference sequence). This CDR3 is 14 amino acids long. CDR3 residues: CSARDLFSSNIQYF. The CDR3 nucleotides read TGCAGTGCTAGAGATTTATTCAGTTCGAACATTCAGTACTTC.

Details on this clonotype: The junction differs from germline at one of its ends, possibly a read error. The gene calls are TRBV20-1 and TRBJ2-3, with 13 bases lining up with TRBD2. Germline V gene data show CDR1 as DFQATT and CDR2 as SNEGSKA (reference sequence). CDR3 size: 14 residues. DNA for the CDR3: TGCAGTGCTCGGACTAGCGGGAGCACACATACGCAGTATTTT. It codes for CSARTSGSTHTQYF.

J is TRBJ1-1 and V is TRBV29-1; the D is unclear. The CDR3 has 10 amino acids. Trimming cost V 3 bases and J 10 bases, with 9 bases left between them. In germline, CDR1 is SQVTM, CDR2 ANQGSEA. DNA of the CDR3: TGCAGCGTTGACAGAGACGGAGCTTTCTTT. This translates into CSVDRDGAFF.

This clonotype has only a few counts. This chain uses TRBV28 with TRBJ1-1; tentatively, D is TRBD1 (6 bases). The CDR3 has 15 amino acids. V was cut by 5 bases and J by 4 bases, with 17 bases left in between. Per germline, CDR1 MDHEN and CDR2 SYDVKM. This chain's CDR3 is CASSQILDRPTEAFF. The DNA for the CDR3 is TGTGCCAGCAGTCAAATCCTCGACAGGCCCACTGAAGCTTTCTTT. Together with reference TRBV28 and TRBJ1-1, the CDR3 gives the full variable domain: DVKVTQSSRYLVKRTGEKVFLECVQDMDHENMFWYRQDPGLGLRLIYFSYDVKMKEKGDIPEGYSVSREKKERFSLILESASTNQTSMYLCASSQILDRPTEAFFGQGTRLTVV.

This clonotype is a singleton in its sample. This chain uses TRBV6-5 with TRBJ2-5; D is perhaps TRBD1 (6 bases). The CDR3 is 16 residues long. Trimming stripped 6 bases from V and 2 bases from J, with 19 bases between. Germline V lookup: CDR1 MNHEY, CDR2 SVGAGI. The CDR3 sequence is CASSLTRGGRQETQYF. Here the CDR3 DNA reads TGTGCCAGCAGCCTCACTAGAGGGGGAAGGCAAGAGACCCAGTACTTC.

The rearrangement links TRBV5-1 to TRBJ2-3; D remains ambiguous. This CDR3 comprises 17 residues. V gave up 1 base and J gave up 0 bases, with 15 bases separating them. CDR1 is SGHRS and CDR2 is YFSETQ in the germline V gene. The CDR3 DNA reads TGCGCCAGCAGCTTGCCCTTAACGGGTACTAGCACAGATACGCAGTATTTT. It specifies CASSLPLTGTSTDTQYF.

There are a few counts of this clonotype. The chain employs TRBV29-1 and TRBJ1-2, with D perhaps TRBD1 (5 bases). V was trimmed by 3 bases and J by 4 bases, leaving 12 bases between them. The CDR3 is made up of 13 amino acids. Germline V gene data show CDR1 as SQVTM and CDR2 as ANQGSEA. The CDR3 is CSVDRDGGYGYTF. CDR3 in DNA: TGCAGCGTTGACAGGGATGGGGGCTATGGCTACACCTTC.

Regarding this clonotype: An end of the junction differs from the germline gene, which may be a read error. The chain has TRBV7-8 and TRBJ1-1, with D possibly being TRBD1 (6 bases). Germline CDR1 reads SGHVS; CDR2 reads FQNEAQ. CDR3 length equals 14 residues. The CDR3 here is CASRGGASNTEVFF. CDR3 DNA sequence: TGTGCCAGCAGAGGGGGAGCATCAAACACTGAAGTTTTCTTT.

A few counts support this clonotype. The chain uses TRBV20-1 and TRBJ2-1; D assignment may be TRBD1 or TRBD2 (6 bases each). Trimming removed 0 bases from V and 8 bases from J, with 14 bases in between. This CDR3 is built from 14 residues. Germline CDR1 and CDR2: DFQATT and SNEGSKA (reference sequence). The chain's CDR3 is CSARENGGRYEQFF. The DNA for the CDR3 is TGCAGTGCTAGAGAGAACGGGGGCCGATATGAGCAGTTCTTC.

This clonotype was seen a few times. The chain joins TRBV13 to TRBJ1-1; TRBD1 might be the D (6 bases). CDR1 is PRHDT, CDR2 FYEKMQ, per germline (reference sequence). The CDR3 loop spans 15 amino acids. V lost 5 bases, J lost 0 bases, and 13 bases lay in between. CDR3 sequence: CASSPTTGLNTEAFF. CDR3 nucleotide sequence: TGTGCCAGCAGCCCTACTACAGGGTTGAACACTGAAGCTTTCTTT.

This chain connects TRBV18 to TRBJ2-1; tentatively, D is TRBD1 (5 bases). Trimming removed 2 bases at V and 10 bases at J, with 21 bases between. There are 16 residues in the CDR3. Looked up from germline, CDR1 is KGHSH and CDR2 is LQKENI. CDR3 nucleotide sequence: TGTGCCAGCTCACCAACGATGGGCAGAACAGGTGTCGAGCAGTTCTTC. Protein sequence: CASSPTMGRTGVEQFF.

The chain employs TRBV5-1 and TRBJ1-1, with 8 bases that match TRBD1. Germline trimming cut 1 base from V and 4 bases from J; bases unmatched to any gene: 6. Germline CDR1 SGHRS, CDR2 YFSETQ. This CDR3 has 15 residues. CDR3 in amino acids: CASSLSQGAFTEAFF. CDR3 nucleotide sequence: TGCGCCAGCAGCTTGTCTCAGGGGGCCTTCACTGAAGCTTTCTTT.

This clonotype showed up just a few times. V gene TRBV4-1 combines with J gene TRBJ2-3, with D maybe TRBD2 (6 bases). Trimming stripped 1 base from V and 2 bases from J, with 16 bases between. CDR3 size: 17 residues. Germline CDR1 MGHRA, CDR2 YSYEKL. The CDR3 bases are TGCGCCAGCAGCCAAGTAAAGGCGGGGATTATCACAGATACGCAGTATTTT. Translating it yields CASSQVKAGIITDTQYF.

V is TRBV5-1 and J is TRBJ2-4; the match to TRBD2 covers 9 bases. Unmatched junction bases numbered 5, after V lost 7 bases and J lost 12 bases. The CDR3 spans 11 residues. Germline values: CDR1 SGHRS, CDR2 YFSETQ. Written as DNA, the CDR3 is TGCGCCAGCGCTAGCGGGGCAGCTCAGTACTTC. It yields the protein CASASGAAQYF.

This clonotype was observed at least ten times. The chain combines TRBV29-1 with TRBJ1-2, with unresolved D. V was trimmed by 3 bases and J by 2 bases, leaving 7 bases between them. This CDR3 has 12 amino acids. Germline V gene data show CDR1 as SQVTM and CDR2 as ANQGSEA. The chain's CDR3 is CSVEEDNYGYTF. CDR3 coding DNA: TGCAGCGTTGAGGAGGACAACTATGGCTACACCTTC. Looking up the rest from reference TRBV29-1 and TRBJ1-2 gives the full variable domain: SAVISQKPSRDICQRGTSLTIQCQVDSQVTMMFWYRQQPGQSLTLIATANQGSEATYESGFVIDKFPISRPNLTFSTLTVSNMSPEDSSIYLCSVEEDNYGYTFGSGTRLTVV.

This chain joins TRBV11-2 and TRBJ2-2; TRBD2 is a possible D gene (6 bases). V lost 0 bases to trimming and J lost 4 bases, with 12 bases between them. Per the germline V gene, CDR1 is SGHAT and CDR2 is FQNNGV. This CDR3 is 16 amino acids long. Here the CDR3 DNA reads TGTGCCAGCAGCTTAGATGGGGGGACTTTCACCGGGGAGCTGTTTTTT. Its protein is CASSLDGGTFTGELFF.

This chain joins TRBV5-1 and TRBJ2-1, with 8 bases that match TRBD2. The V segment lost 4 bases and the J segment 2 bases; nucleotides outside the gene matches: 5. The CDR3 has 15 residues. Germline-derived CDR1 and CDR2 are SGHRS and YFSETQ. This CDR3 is CASSPLAATYNEQFF. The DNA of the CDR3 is TGCGCCAGCAGCCCACTAGCGGCCACCTACAATGAGCAGTTCTTC.

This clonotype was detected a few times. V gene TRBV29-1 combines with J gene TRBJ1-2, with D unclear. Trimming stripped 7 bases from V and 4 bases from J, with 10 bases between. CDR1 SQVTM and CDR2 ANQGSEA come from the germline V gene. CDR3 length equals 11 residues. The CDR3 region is CSASYVYGYTF. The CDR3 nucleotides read TGCAGCGCCTCCTACGTCTATGGCTACACCTTC.

In nucleotides, the CDR3 is TGTGCCAGCAGCTTGCTGGGGGATAGGAACACTGAAGCTTTCTTT. Translated, it gives CASSLLGDRNTEAFF. This chain uses TRBV5-6 with TRBJ1-1; a possible D gene is TRBD1 (5 bases). The length of the CDR3 is 15 residues. CDR1 SGHDT and CDR2 YYEEEE come from the germline V gene. V was cut by 1 base and J by 1 base, with 11 bases left in between.

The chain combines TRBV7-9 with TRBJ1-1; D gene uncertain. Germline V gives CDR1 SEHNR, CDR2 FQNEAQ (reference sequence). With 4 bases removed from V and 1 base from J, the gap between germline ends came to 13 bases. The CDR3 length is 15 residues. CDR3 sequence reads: CASSSLGAENTEAFF. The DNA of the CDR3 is TGTGCCAGCAGCTCCTTGGGAGCGGAGAACACTGAAGCTTTCTTT.

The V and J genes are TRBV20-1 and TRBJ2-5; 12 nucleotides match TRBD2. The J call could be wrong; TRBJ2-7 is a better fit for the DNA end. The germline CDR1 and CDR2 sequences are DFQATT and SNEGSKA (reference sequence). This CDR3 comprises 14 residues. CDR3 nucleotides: TGCAGTGCGTTGACTAGCGGGAGAGGTGCCGAGCAGTACTTC. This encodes CSALTSGRGAEQYF.

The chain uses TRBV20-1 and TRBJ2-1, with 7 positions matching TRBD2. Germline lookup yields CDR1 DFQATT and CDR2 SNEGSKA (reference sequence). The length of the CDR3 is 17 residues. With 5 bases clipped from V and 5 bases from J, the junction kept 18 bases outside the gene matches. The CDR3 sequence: CSAPARKKSGTHNEQFF. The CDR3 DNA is TGCAGTGCTCCCGCACGGAAGAAGAGCGGGACCCACAATGAGCAGTTCTTC.

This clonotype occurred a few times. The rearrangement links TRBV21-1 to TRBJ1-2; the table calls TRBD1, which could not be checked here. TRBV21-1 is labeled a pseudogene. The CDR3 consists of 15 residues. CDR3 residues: CASSKRGQAPYGYTF. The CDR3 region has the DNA TGTGCCAGCAGCAAAAGAGGACAGGCCCCCTATGGCTACACCTTC.

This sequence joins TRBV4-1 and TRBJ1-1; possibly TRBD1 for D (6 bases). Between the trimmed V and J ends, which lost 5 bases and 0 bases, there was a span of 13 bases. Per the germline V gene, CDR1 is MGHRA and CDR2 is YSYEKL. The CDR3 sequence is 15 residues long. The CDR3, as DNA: TGCGCCAGCAGCTCACTAGGGGGGATGAACACTGAAGCTTTCTTT. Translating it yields CASSSLGGMNTEAFF.

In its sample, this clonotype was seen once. In DNA, the CDR3 is TGCAGTGCTAGAGATCTTTTGGGCGGGATGAACACTGAAGCTTTCTTT. It codes for CSARDLLGGMNTEAFF. This rearrangement joins TRBV20-1 to TRBJ1-1; D remains unclear. V was cut by 0 bases and J by 0 bases, with 14 bases left in between. CDR3 length: 16 residues. Germline V gives CDR1 DFQATT, CDR2 SNEGSKA (reference sequence).

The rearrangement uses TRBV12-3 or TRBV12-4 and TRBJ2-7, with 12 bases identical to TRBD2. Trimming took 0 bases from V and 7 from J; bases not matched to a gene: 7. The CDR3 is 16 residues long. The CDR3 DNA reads TGTGCCAGCAGTTTAGCCACGACTAGCGGGAGCCTAGAGCAGTACTTC. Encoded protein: CASSLATTSGSLEQYF.

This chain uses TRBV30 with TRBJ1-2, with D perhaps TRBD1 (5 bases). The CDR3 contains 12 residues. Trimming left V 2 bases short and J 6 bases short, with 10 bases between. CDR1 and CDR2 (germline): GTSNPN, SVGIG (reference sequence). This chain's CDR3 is CAWSPWGNGYTF. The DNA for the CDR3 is TGTGCCTGGAGTCCTTGGGGGAATGGCTACACCTTC.

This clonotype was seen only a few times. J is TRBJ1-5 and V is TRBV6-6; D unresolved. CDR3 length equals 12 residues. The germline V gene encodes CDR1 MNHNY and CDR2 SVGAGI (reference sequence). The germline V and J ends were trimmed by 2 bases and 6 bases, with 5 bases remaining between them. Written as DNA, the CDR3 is TGTGCCAGCAGTTACGTGGGTCAGCCCCAGCATTTT. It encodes CASSYVGQPQHF.

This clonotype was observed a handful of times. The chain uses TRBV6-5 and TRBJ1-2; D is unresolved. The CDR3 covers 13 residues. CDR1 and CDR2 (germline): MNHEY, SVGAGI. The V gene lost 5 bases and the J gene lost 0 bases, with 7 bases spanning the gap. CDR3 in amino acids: CASSDRPNYGYTF. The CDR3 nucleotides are TGTGCCAGCAGTGACCGGCCTAACTATGGCTACACCTTC.

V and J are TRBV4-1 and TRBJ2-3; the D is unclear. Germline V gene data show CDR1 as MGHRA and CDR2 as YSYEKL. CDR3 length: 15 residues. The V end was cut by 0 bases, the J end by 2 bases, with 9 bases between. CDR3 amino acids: CASSQDTRATDTQYF. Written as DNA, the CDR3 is TGCGCCAGCAGCCAAGATACAAGGGCCACAGATACGCAGTATTTT.